These 20 T cell receptor beta chains were sequenced from one sample in a study of T cell clonality in common variable immunodeficiency. No antigen has been identified for these receptors. Whole-study findings and limits: In common variable immunodeficiency, TCR beta chains reportedly carried fewer deletions and N-nucleotide insertions.

Sequencing used immunoSEQ multiplex PCR; TCRdb keeps in-frame clones, though not all of them. The sample has around 28,000 clones, none seen only once. The material sequenced was peripheral blood mononuclear cells. The source of these receptors is a human donor with common variable immunodeficiency.

In this sample, this clone turned up many times. The read finishes 3 residues shy of the CDR3 end, and the germline J gene is used to complete it. This chain joins TRBV11-3 and TRBJ2-1; 8 nucleotides match TRBD2. The CDR3 consists of 14 residues. Per germline, CDR1 SGHNT and CDR2 YENEEA. With V trimmed by 2 bases and J by 6 bases, 3 bases remained unmatched. This CDR3 is CASSLIAGSNEQFF. The DNA read from the CDR3 is TGTGCCAGCAGCTTAATAGCGGGGAGCAATGAG.

This clone has more than one count but fewer than ten. Coverage ceases 3 residues before the CDR3 finishes, and the germline J gene fills in the end. The chain is built from TRBV20-1 and TRBJ2-1, with 12 bases fitting TRBD2. The ends lost 1 base at V and 5 bases at J; junction bases unmatched: 3. CDR1 DFQATT and CDR2 SNEGSKA come from the germline V gene (reference sequence). The CDR3 runs 15 residues. The CDR3 region is CSARALAGGHNEQFF. Partial CDR3 DNA: TGCAGTGCTAGAGCACTAGCGGGGGGCCACAATGAG.

This clone was seen ten or more times. The CDR3 end lies 3 residues beyond the end of the read and is filled in from the germline J gene. The gene calls are TRBV7-6 and TRBJ2-3; 11 bases line up with TRBD2. Trimming removed 5 bases from V and 4 bases from J; junction bases left unmatched: 2. This CDR3 has 14 residues. The V gene's germline CDR1 is SGHVS and CDR2 FNYEAQ. The CDR3: CASSASGGSDTQYF. The covered CDR3 bases are TGTGCCAGCAGCGCTAGCGGGGGGTCAGATACG.

The sample holds many counts of this clone. The DNA ends 3 residues before the CDR3 does, and the rest of the CDR3 is filled in from the germline J gene. The rearrangement links TRBV30 to TRBJ1-1, with 9 nucleotides matching TRBD1. CDR1 is GTSNPN and CDR2 is SVGIG in the germline V gene (reference sequence). V was pared by 2 bases and J by 5 bases, with 6 bases of the junction left unmatched. The length of the CDR3 is 14 residues. The CDR3 sequence: CAWSTGTGRTEAFF. CDR3 bases read: TGTGCCTGGAGTACCGGGACAGGGAGGACTGAA.

This clone was seen ten or more times. The read is 3 residues too short to cover the CDR3 end, so that end is filled in from the germline J gene. This chain joins TRBV5-6 and TRBJ2-7, with D maybe TRBD2 (6 bases). Germline V gene sequence: CDR1 SGHDT, CDR2 YYEEEE. Trimming removed 4 bases at V and 4 bases at J, with 9 bases between. The CDR3 is made up of 12 amino acids. The CDR3 here is CASSIGTYEQYF. The part of the CDR3 DNA that was read is TGTGCCAGCAGCATCGGGACTTACGAG.

Of note for this clone: From the germline J gene comes the end of the CDR3, since the read stops 3 residues before it. The chain is built from TRBV6-2 or TRBV6-3 and TRBJ1-6, with D unclear. The V end lost 0 bases, the J end lost 9 bases, and 15 bases lay between the germline ends. Germline V lookup: CDR1 MNHEY, CDR2 SVGEGT. This CDR3 region has 16 residues. CDR3 bases read: TGTGCCAGCAGTTACTCGAGAGGGCGTCTATCTTCACCC. Amino acid sequence: CASSYSRGRLSSP. The whole CDR3 sequence reads CASSYSRGRLSSPLHF.

This clone was found a few times. Read data end 3 residues before the CDR3 end; the end is taken from the germline J gene. The chain has TRBV7-6 and TRBJ2-3, with 11 bases that match TRBD2. CDR1 SGHVS and CDR2 FNYEAQ come from the germline V gene. The V segment lost 5 bases and the J segment 1 base; nucleotides outside the gene matches: 5. The CDR3 is 16 residues long. Incomplete CDR3 DNA: TGTGCCAGCAGCGAGCTTAGCGGGGGGGGCACAGATACG. Protein product: CASSELSGGGTDT. The full CDR3 is CASSELSGGGTDTQYF.

This clone was counted a few times. The read falls 3 residues short of the CDR3 end, and the missing part is taken from the germline J gene. This chain connects TRBV7-2 to TRBJ2-2, with D maybe TRBD1 (6 bases). Trimming removed 5 bases at V and 2 bases at J, with 12 bases between. The germline gives CDR1 SGHTA, CDR2 FQGNSA. The CDR3 is made up of 15 amino acids. CDR3 DNA (partial): TGTGCCAGCAGCCTGGACAGCTATAACACCGGGGAG. This encodes CASSLDSYNTGE. The full CDR3 sequence reads CASSLDSYNTGELFF.

By its share, this clone is medium-sized (0.01 to 0.1%). The CDR3 end lies 3 residues beyond the end of the read and is filled in from the germline J gene. This rearrangement joins TRBV14 to TRBJ2-5; 7 bases agree with TRBD2. The V segment lost 2 bases and the J segment 2 bases; nucleotides outside the gene matches: 11. Germline lookup yields CDR1 SGHDN and CDR2 FVKESK. This CDR3 is 17 amino acids long. The CDR3 spells CASSQIGVLAEQETQYF. The part of the CDR3 DNA that was read is TGTGCCAGCAGCCAAATCGGAGTTCTAGCGGAACAAGAGACC.

This clone was counted ten times or more. Sequencing ends 3 residues short of the CDR3 end; the germline J gene provides the rest. The chain combines TRBV7-2 with TRBJ2-1, with 9 bases aligning to TRBD1. CDR3 length: 14 amino acids. Germline-derived CDR1 and CDR2 are SGHTA and FQGNSA. Trimming took 7 bases from V and 0 from J; bases not matched to a gene: 1. The CDR3 DNA, read in part, is TGTGCCAGCAAGGGACAGGGCTCCTACAATGAG. Its translation: CASKGQGSYNE. The entire CDR3 protein reads CASKGQGSYNEQFF.

This clone was counted ten times or more. One junction end does not reproduce the germline sequence, and a read error may be involved. The read gets to within 3 residues of the CDR3 end, and the germline J gene fills in the rest. This sequence joins TRBV4-2 and TRBJ1-6; tentative D call: TRBD1 (6 bases). Germline CDR1 is LGHNA and CDR2 is YNFKEQ. This CDR3 region has 14 residues. The CDR3 here is CASSRNREDSPLHF. CDR3 DNA (partial): TGCGCCAGCAGCCGGAACAGGGAGGACTCACCC.

This clone has more than one count but fewer than ten. The CDR3 goes on 3 residues after the read ends, and that part is filled in from the germline J gene. This sequence joins TRBV18 and TRBJ2-7, with TRBD1 identical over 8 bases. The trim removed 6 bases at V and 6 bases at J, leaving 10 bases unmatched. Looked up from germline, CDR1 is KGHSH and CDR2 is LQKENI. The CDR3 contains 14 residues. The DNA read from the CDR3 is TGTGCCAGCTCCCCTCAGGGGGCGAGGGGCGAG. This translates into CASSPQGARGE. The entire CDR3 protein is CASSPQGARGEQYF.

Concerning this clone: The sequenced fragment ends 3 residues before the CDR3 boundary, so the rest is inferred from the germline J gene. This sequence joins TRBV6-2 or TRBV6-3 and TRBJ2-1; 9 nucleotides line up with TRBD2. The germline gives CDR1 MNHEY, CDR2 SVGEGT. Trimming cost V 5 bases and J 0 bases; bases outside gene matches: 2. The CDR3 is made up of 15 amino acids. This CDR3 reads CASSVAGDSYNEQFF. The sequenced CDR3 bases are TGTGCCAGCAGTGTAGCGGGGGACTCCTACAATGAG.

This clone was observed a handful of times. The read comes to an end 3 residues before the CDR3 does, leaving the germline J gene to fill in the end. The V gene is TRBV6-4, the J gene TRBJ1-5, with D unclear. From germline, CDR1 is MRHNA and CDR2 SNTAGT. Trimming removed 5 bases from V and 6 bases from J, with 11 bases in between. The CDR3 spans 13 residues. The sequenced part of the CDR3 DNA is TGTGCCAGCAGTTCTGAGGAGGGTCAGCCC. Protein sequence: CASSSEEGQP. The full-length CDR3 reads as CASSSEEGQPQHF.

There are a few counts of this clone. With the read ending 3 residues before the CDR3 end, the germline J gene is used to fill in that end. The gene calls are TRBV7-3 and TRBJ2-7, with a weak D call TRBD1 (6 bases). Trimming cost V 5 bases and J 1 base, with 12 bases left between them. Germline V lookup: CDR1 SGHTA, CDR2 FQGTGA. The CDR3 has 14 residues. The sequenced part of the CDR3 DNA is TGTGCCAGCAGCCCATATCAGGGGTCCTACGAG. This encodes CASSPYQGSYE. The full CDR3 protein reads CASSPYQGSYEQYF.

This clone was counted many times. The sequenced fragment ends 3 residues before the CDR3 boundary, so the rest is inferred from the germline J gene. The V call is TRBV6-4, the J call TRBJ1-5; D gene uncertain. CDR1 and CDR2 from the germline V gene are MRHNA and SNTAGT. The CDR3 has 13 residues. V was shortened by 3 bases and J by 1 base, with 4 bases between the two germline ends. The CDR3 spells CASSEGSNQPQHF. The CDR3 DNA, read in part, is TGTGCCAGCAGTGAAGGGAGCAATCAGCCC.

On this clone: Read data end 3 residues before the CDR3 end; the end is taken from the germline J gene. The V and J genes are TRBV19 and TRBJ1-2; D unclear. This CDR3 region has 14 residues. Trimming took 3 bases from V and 6 from J, leaving 14 bases between them. From germline, CDR1 is LNHDA and CDR2 SQIVND (reference sequence). The sequenced part of the CDR3 DNA is TGTGCCAGTAGTATGGATCGGGGATCTAATGGC. Translating gives CASSMDRGSNG. The full CDR3 sequence reads CASSMDRGSNGYTF.

A remark on this clone: Coverage ceases 3 residues before the CDR3 finishes, and the germline J gene fills in the end. This rearrangement joins TRBV7-8 to TRBJ1-2, with D maybe TRBD1 (6 bases). V was pared by 5 bases and J by 2 bases, with 18 bases between. The germline V gene has CDR1 SGHVS and CDR2 FQNEAQ. The CDR3 consists of 16 residues. Partial CDR3 DNA: TGTGCCAGCAGCCCGAGGGGGGGATTTGCGAACTATGGC. It translates to CASSPRGGFANYG. The full-length CDR3 reads as CASSPRGGFANYGYTF. The full variable domain, in which reference TRBV7-8 and TRBJ1-2 provide the parts outside the CDR3, is GAGVSQSPRYKVAKRGQDVALRCDPISGHVSLFWYQQALGQGPEFLTYFQNEAQLDKSGLPSDRFFAERPEGSVSTLKIQRTQQEDSAVYLCASSPRGGFANYGYTFGSGTRLTVV.

In this sample, this clone turned up a few times. This CDR3 reads CASSEAPYGTQYF. CDR3 bases read: TGTGCCAGCAGTGAAGCTCCTTACGGTACG. The rearrangement joins TRBV2 to TRBJ2-3; D ambiguous. The read ends 3 residues early relative to the CDR3; the germline J gene fills the gap. Germline CDR1 and CDR2: SNHLY and FYNNEI. Trimming left V 0 bases short and J 8 bases short, with 9 bases between. The CDR3 length is 13 residues.

CDR3 residues: CSARGPAHYEQYF. CDR3 DNA, as far as it was read: TGCAGTGCTAGAGGGCCAGCGCACTACGAG. This sequence joins TRBV20-1 and TRBJ2-7; D not certain. The CDR3 end falls 3 residues outside the read, so it is completed with the germline J gene. Between the trimmed V and J ends, which lost 1 base and 3 bases, there was a span of 10 bases. There are 13 residues in the CDR3. Germline CDR1 DFQATT, CDR2 SNEGSKA (reference sequence).